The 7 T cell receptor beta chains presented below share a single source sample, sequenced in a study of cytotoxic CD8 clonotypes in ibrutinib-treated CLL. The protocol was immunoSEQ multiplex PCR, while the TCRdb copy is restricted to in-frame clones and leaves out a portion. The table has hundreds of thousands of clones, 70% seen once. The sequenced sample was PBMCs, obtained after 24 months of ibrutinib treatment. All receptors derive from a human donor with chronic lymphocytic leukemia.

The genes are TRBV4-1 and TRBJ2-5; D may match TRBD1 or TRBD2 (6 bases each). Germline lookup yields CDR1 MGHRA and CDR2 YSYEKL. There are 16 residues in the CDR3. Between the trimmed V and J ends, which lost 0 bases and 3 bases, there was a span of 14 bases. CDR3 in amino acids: CASSQEPAEGEETQYF. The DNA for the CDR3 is TGCGCCAGCAGCCAAGAGCCTGCGGAGGGGGAAGAGACCCAGTACTTC.

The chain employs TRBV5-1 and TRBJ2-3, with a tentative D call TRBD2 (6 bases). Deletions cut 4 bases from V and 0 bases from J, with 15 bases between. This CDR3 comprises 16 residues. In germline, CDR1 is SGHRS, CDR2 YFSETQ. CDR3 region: CASSPSGRGSTDTQYF. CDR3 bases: TGCGCCAGCAGCCCCAGCGGGCGTGGAAGCACAGATACGCAGTATTTT.

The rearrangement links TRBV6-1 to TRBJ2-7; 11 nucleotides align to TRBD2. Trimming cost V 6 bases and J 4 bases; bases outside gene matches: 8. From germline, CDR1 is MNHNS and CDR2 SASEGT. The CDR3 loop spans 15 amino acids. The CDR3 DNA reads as TGTGCCAGCAGGGGAATGACTAGCGGGGAATACGAGCAGTACTTC. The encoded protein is CASRGMTSGEYEQYF.

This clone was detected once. The CDR3 sequence is CASSQFVSSYNEQFF. The CDR3 DNA sequence: TGTGCCAGCAGCCAATTCGTGAGCTCCTACAATGAGCAGTTCTTC. The chain joins TRBV4-2 to TRBJ2-1; D is undetermined. Germline values: CDR1 LGHNA, CDR2 YNFKEQ. Between the trimmed V and J ends, which lost 2 bases and 0 bases, there was a span of 8 bases. This CDR3 has 15 amino acids.

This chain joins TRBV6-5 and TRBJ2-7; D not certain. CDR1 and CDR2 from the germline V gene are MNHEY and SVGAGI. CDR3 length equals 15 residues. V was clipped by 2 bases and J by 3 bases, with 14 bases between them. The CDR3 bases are TGTGCCAGCAGTTACGGCACCATAGCTATCTACGAGCAGTACTTC. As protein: CASSYGTIAIYEQYF.

CDR3: CASSFRAPDTQYF. CDR3 in DNA: TGTGCCAGCAGTTTCCGGGCTCCAGATACGCAGTATTTT. The chain is built from TRBV27 and TRBJ2-3; unclear D gene. Germline V CDR1 and CDR2: MNHEY, SMNVEV (reference sequence). Trimming took 3 bases from V and 4 from J, leaving 8 bases between them. CDR3 length: 13 amino acids.

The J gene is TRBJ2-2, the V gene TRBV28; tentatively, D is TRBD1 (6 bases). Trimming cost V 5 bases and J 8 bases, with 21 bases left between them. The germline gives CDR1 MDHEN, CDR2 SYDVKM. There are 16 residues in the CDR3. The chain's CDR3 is CASSPDRTPEGGELFF. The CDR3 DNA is TGTGCCAGCAGTCCCGACAGGACTCCCGAGGGTGGGGAGCTGTTTTTT.